These 31 T cell receptor beta chains came from one sample sequenced in a study of shared T cell receptors in the human thymus. Repertoires were generated with immunoSEQ multiplex PCR, while TCRdb's copy carries only in-frame clones and drops some. The sample includes 600,000 or so clones, around 87% of them seen just once. These data were likewise used in another study, on human thymus T cells.

Sample: thymocytes. These receptors were obtained from a boy younger than two with a congenital heart defect.

This chain's CDR3 is CASRSGWKQPQHF. CDR3 nucleotide sequence: TGTGCCAGCAGGTCAGGGTGGAAGCAGCCCCAGCATTTT. This chain connects TRBV28 to TRBJ1-5, with D possibly being TRBD1 (5 bases). Deletions cut 6 bases from V and 7 bases from J, with 13 bases between. CDR1 is MDHEN, CDR2 SYDVKM, per germline. The length of the CDR3 is 13 residues.

The V and J genes are TRBV7-2 and TRBJ1-6; D remains unclear. This CDR3 is built from 18 residues. V lost 1 base and J 10 bases, leaving 23 bases between the germline ends. Germline V gene sequence: CDR1 SGHTA, CDR2 FQGNSA. CDR3 nucleotide sequence: TGTGCCAGCAGCTTAGAAGGTTGGGCAGGAGGTTTTAGGTCACCCCTCCACTTT. Its protein product is CASSLEGWAGGFRSPLHF.

The chain recombines TRBV28 with TRBJ1-5, with a possible D match to TRBD1 (5 bases). V was pared by 7 bases and J by 1 base, with 14 bases between. Germline values: CDR1 MDHEN, CDR2 SYDVKM. There are 15 residues in the CDR3. The CDR3 DNA reads TGTGCCAGCACGGCCGGGGGGGTGAGCAATCAGCCCCAGCATTTT. This translates into CASTAGGVSNQPQHF.

The V gene is TRBV6-6, the J gene TRBJ1-5; no firm D call. CDR3 length: 13 residues. Trimming left V 7 bases short and J 1 base short, with 8 bases between. In germline, CDR1 is MNHNY, CDR2 SVGAGI (reference sequence). The chain's CDR3 is CASKSVSNQPQHF. For the CDR3, the DNA is TGTGCCAGCAAATCGGTCAGCAATCAGCCCCAGCATTTT.

The chain uses TRBV14 and TRBJ1-1; D not resolved. With 10 bases removed from V and 5 bases from J, the gap between germline ends came to 14 bases. This CDR3 is built from 12 residues. CDR1 and CDR2 (germline): SGHDN, FVKESK. CDR3 in amino acids: CATDDPRTEAFF. The CDR3 DNA follows: TGTGCCACCGACGACCCGAGGACTGAAGCTTTCTTT.

This clone was observed once. The chain has TRBV2 and TRBJ2-1; 11 bases line up with TRBD2. CDR1 SNHLY and CDR2 FYNNEI come from the germline V gene. The CDR3 loop spans 16 amino acids. V dropped 1 base and J dropped 9; count of bases not matched to a gene: 8. The CDR3 region is CASSEDRLAGFGEQFF. In DNA, the CDR3 is TGTGCCAGCAGTGAAGACAGACTAGCGGGATTTGGTGAGCAGTTCTTC.

This clone was observed once. CDR3 in amino acids: CASSFRDRDTYEQYF. CDR3 nucleotides: TGTGCCAGCAGCTTCCGGGACAGGGATACCTACGAGCAGTACTTC. This chain joins TRBV5-6 and TRBJ2-7; 9 nucleotides align to TRBD1. V shed 2 bases, J shed 2 bases, and the junction held 5 bases outside the gene matches. The CDR3 is 15 residues long. CDR1 SGHDT and CDR2 YYEEEE come from the germline V gene.

On this clone itself: The CDR3 carries no conserved terminal phenylalanine or tryptophan, so it likely arises from a read error. The chain employs TRBV5-6 and TRBJ2-7, with 14 bases identical to TRBD2. The CDR3 has 15 residues. V trimming: 3 bases; J trimming: 7 bases; junction bases outside the gene matches: 6. Germline V lookup: CDR1 SGHDT, CDR2 YYEEEE. The CDR3 DNA sequence: TGTGCCAGCAGCTGGGGGACTAGCGGGGGAAAAGAGCAGTACCTC. This translates into CASSWGTSGGKEQYL.

The J gene is TRBJ2-7, the V gene TRBV2; 12 bases are shared with TRBD2. The CDR3 sequence is 17 residues long. Germline CDR1 is SNHLY and CDR2 is FYNNEI. Trimming cost V 0 bases and J 4 bases; bases outside gene matches: 7. This CDR3 reads CASSEAVRLAGEYEQYF. The CDR3 DNA follows: TGTGCCAGCAGTGAAGCTGTCCGACTAGCGGGAGAGTACGAGCAGTACTTC. Complete variable domain (other parts from reference TRBV2 and TRBJ2-7): EPEVTQTPSHQVTQMGQEVILRCVPISNHLYFYWYRQILGQKVEFLVSFYNNEISEKSEIFDDQFSVERPDGSNFTLKIRSTKLEDSAMYFCASSEAVRLAGEYEQYFGPGTRLTVT.

This clone was observed once. V is TRBV28 and J is TRBJ2-7, with 10 positions matching TRBD1. The CDR3 contains 17 residues. The trim removed 2 bases at V and 2 bases at J, leaving 9 bases unmatched. From germline, CDR1 is MDHEN and CDR2 SYDVKM. The CDR3 nucleotides read TGTGCCAGCAGTTTACCCTCAGACAGGGGGCCGACCTACGAGCAGTACTTC. Protein product: CASSLPSDRGPTYEQYF.

The CDR3 spells CASSQGFLAGVNEQFF. The CDR3 coding sequence is TGCGCCAGCAGCCAAGGGTTTCTAGCGGGAGTCAATGAGCAGTTCTTC. V usage is TRBV4-1 and J usage is TRBJ2-1; 10 bases agree with TRBD2. This CDR3 region has 16 residues. Germline CDR1 is MGHRA and CDR2 is YSYEKL. The ends lost 1 base at V and 6 bases at J; junction bases unmatched: 6.

In its sample, this clone was seen a few times. The rearrangement joins TRBV28 to TRBJ2-2; the match to TRBD1 covers 9 bases. This CDR3 region has 16 residues. Germline lookup yields CDR1 MDHEN and CDR2 SYDVKM. The ends lost 2 bases at V and 2 bases at J; junction bases unmatched: 3. In DNA, the CDR3 is TGTGCCAGCAGTTTAGAACAGGGGGCTAACACCGGGGAGCTGTTTTTT. It translates to CASSLEQGANTGELFF.

V is TRBV10-3 and J is TRBJ2-3, with 10 bases aligning to TRBD2. Germline assignment: CDR1 ENHRY and CDR2 SYGVKD. V lost 10 bases and J lost 0; bases outside the gene matches: 7. The CDR3 is 15 residues long. In DNA form, the CDR3 reads TGTGCCACCCATAGCGGGAGGACTAGCACAGATACGCAGTATTTT. This codes for CATHSGRTSTDTQYF.

The chain carries TRBV9 and TRBJ1-2; TRBD1 agrees at 10 bases. CDR3 length: 14 amino acids. Germline lookup yields CDR1 SGDLS and CDR2 YYNGEE. Trimming at V came to 0 bases and at J to 8 bases, leaving 4 bases not matched to a gene. CDR3 bases: TGTGCCAGCAGCGTAGGGGGGACAGGGGCCGGCTACACCTTC. Translating it yields CASSVGGTGAGYTF.

In this sample, this clone turned up a few times. The CDR3 sequence is CASGLATGTGDGYGYTF. As DNA, the CDR3 is TGTGCTAGTGGTTTGGCTACAGGGACAGGGGATGGGTATGGCTACACCTTC. The chain recombines TRBV12-5 with TRBJ1-2; 10 bases fit TRBD1. V dropped 1 base and J dropped 5; count of bases not matched to a gene: 10. CDR1 is LGHNT and CDR2 is FRNRAP in the germline V gene. The CDR3 sequence is 17 residues long.

The V call is TRBV4-3, the J call TRBJ2-3; no definite D call. The CDR3 sequence is 17 residues long. Germline CDR1 and CDR2: LGHNA and YSLEER. Trimming pared 3 bases from V and 1 base from J, leaving 17 bases between. CDR3 in DNA: TGCGCCAGCAGCCAGGCTAACGGTAGCTACCGCACAGATACGCAGTATTTT. Its protein product is CASSQANGSYRTDTQYF.

The chain has TRBV2 and TRBJ1-4; 7 nucleotides agree with TRBD1. The trim removed 2 bases at V and 5 bases at J, leaving 11 bases unmatched. This CDR3 is 17 amino acids long. Germline CDR1 SNHLY, CDR2 FYNNEI. CDR3 in amino acids: CASSEISSNRGNEKLFF. DNA for the CDR3: TGTGCCAGCAGTGAAATTAGTAGTAACAGGGGAAATGAAAAACTGTTTTTT.

The chain couples TRBV15 to TRBJ2-5; 12 bases align to TRBD2. This CDR3 region has 16 residues. In germline, CDR1 is LNHNV, CDR2 YYDKDF (reference sequence). The V and J ends lost 8 bases and 5 bases, in that order; junction bases with no gene match: 12. CDR3 region: CATGQGLAGPRETQYF. CDR3 DNA sequence: TGTGCCACCGGACAAGGACTAGCGGGACCTCGGGAGACCCAGTACTTC.

The V and J genes are TRBV7-9 and TRBJ1-5; possibly TRBD1 for D (6 bases). V lost 6 bases to trimming and J lost 0 bases, with 24 bases between them. CDR1 is SEHNR, CDR2 FQNEAQ, per germline (reference sequence). The CDR3 is 19 residues long. The CDR3 DNA sequence: TGTGCCAGCAGTTTACGGGGTCCGGGACAAGATGATAGCAATCAGCCCCAGCATTTT. It specifies CASSLRGPGQDDSNQPQHF.

This sequence joins TRBV7-9 and TRBJ2-5, with a possible D match to TRBD1 (5 bases). CDR3 size: 14 residues. The V gene lost 2 bases and the J gene lost 2 bases, with 9 bases spanning the gap. The germline V gene encodes CDR1 SEHNR and CDR2 FQNEAQ (reference sequence). The CDR3 nucleotides read TGTGCCAGCAGCTTACGCAGGGAACAAGAGACCCAGTACTTC. It is translated as CASSLRREQETQYF.

CDR3 nucleotide sequence: TGTGCCAGCAGCCGTCGACAGGGTACGGGAACCTATGGCTACACCTTC. Protein sequence: CASSRRQGTGTYGYTF. The chain uses TRBV16 and TRBJ1-2; TRBD1 matches 7 bases. The V gene end was trimmed by 4 bases and the J gene end by 4 bases; junction bases not matched to a gene: 12. The germline V gene has CDR1 KGHSY and CDR2 FQNENV. The CDR3 extends over 16 amino acids.

The chain links TRBV9 to TRBJ2-1; tentative D call: TRBD2 (5 bases). The CDR3 extends over 14 amino acids. Between the trimmed V and J ends, which lost 0 bases and 7 bases, there was a span of 11 bases. Germline lookup yields CDR1 SGDLS and CDR2 YYNGEE. The CDR3 region has the DNA TGTGCCAGCAGCGTAGCCCAGAGGAGGAATGAGCAGTTCTTC. Protein sequence: CASSVAQRRNEQFF.

The rearrangement links TRBV18 to TRBJ1-2; TRBD1 agrees at 7 bases. Per the germline V gene, CDR1 is KGHSH and CDR2 is LQKENI. After removal of 5 bases from V and 4 bases from J, the junction contained 7 bases not matched to a gene. This CDR3 contains 14 residues. For the CDR3, the DNA is TGTGCCAGCTCATCAGGGGGTTCGGGCTATGGCTACACCTTC. Translating gives CASSSGGSGYGYTF.

The rearrangement joins TRBV9 to TRBJ2-1; 7 bases line up with TRBD2. V lost 0 bases to trimming and J lost 5 bases; unmatched junction nucleotides: 5. Germline V gene lookup returns CDR1 SGDLS and CDR2 YYNGEE. The CDR3 is made up of 15 amino acids. Here the CDR3 reads CASSVGLAEHNEQFF. For the CDR3, the DNA is TGTGCCAGCAGCGTAGGTCTAGCGGAGCACAATGAGCAGTTCTTC.

This clone was picked up a small number of times. The chain is built from TRBV19 and TRBJ1-5; D remains ambiguous. Germline V gene data show CDR1 as LNHDA and CDR2 as SQIVND (reference sequence). V shed 5 bases and J shed 0 bases, with 8 bases lying between them. The CDR3 runs 14 residues. CDR3 nucleotides: TGTGCCAGTAGTCCACTGATTAGCAATCAGCCCCAGCATTTT. Translation: CASSPLISNQPQHF. Full variable domain (remainder filled in from reference TRBV19 and TRBJ1-5): DGGITQSPKYLFRKEGQNVTLSCEQNLNHDAMYWYRQDPGQGLRLIYYSQIVNDFQKGDIAEGYSVSREKKESFPLTVTSAQKNPTAFYLCASSPLISNQPQHFGDGTRLSIL.

The chain links TRBV11-2 to TRBJ1-5; perhaps TRBD1 as D (5 bases). The germline V and J ends were trimmed by 5 bases and 0 bases, with 8 bases remaining between them. CDR3 length: 14 amino acids. The germline CDR1 and CDR2 sequences are SGHAT and FQNNGV. Written as DNA, the CDR3 is TGTGCCAGCAGCCGTGACAGTAGCAATCAGCCCCAGCATTTT. Encoded protein: CASSRDSSNQPQHF.

V and J are TRBV7-8 and TRBJ1-1; 8 nucleotides match TRBD1. The V and J ends lost 4 bases and 1 base, in that order; junction bases with no gene match: 20. The CDR3 is made up of 20 amino acids. The germline V gene encodes CDR1 SGHVS and CDR2 FQNEAQ. The CDR3 coding sequence is TGTGCCAGCAGCTCCGTCCGGGACAGGCTTAGGACTGAGAAGAACACTGAAGCTTTCTTT. Translation gives CASSSVRDRLRTEKNTEAFF.

A remark on this clone: Other DNA sequences from this sample encode an identical CDR3 as well. The chain links TRBV7-9 to TRBJ1-3; TRBD1 matches at 9 bases. Germline CDR1 and CDR2: SEHNR and FQNEAQ (reference sequence). V dropped 1 base and J dropped 4; count of bases not matched to a gene: 5. The CDR3 sequence is 16 residues long. The CDR3, as DNA: TGTGCCAGCAGCTTAGTGGACAGGGGATCAGGAAACACCATATATTTT. Translation gives CASSLVDRGSGNTIYF.

This clone has just one count. This rearrangement joins TRBV7-2 to TRBJ2-6; D is unresolved. CDR1 and CDR2 from the germline V gene are SGHTA and FQGNSA. The length of the CDR3 is 18 residues. Trimming took 3 bases from V and 0 from J, leaving 15 bases between them. The CDR3 loop is CASSFPRGRSSGANVLTF. The CDR3 coding sequence is TGTGCCAGCAGCTTCCCCAGAGGCCGCAGCTCTGGGGCCAACGTCCTGACTTTC.

The chain joins TRBV28 to TRBJ1-3; TRBD1 agrees at 8 bases. V shed 6 bases and J 0 bases; nucleotides not matched to a gene: 4. Germline assignment: CDR1 MDHEN and CDR2 SYDVKM. CDR3 length: 15 residues. The CDR3 loop reads CASRVGTGSGNTIYF. The DNA of the CDR3 is TGTGCCAGCAGAGTAGGGACAGGCTCTGGAAACACCATATATTTT.

Concerning this clone itself: One junction end does not reproduce the germline sequence, and a read error may be involved. The CDR3 region is CASMGQGNAGELFF. CDR3 coding DNA: TGTGCCAGCATGGGACAGGGGAACGCCGGGGAGCTGTTTTTT. The rearrangement joins TRBV6-5 to TRBJ2-2; 10 positions match TRBD1. Germline V gene data show CDR1 as MNHEY and CDR2 as SVGAGI. The CDR3 length is 14 residues.